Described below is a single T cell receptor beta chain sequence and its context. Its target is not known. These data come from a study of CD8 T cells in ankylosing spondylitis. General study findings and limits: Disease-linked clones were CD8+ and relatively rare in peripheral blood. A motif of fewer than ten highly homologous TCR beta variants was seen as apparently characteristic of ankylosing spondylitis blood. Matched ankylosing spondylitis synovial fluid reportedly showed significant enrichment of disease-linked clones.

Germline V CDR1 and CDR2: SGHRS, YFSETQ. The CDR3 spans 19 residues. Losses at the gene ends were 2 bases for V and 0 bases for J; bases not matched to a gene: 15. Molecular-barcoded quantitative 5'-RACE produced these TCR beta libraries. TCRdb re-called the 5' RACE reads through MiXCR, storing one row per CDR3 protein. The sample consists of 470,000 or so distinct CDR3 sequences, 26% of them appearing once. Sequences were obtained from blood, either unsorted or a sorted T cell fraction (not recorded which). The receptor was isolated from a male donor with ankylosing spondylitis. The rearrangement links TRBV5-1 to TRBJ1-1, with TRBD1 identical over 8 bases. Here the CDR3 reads CASSFAGQGGWGMNTEAFF. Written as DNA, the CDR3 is TGCGCCAGCAGCTTTGCTGGACAGGGTGGTTGGGGAATGAACACTGAAGCTTTCTTT.